This T cell receptor (beta chain) was captured by sequencing in a study of human T cells and chemical hapten exposure. Study-level information: Minor pooled library volume differences mainly drove per-sample TCR yield variation.

The CDR3 is made up of 16 amino acids. The germline V gene encodes CDR1 SNHLY and CDR2 FYNNEI. V dropped 6 bases and J dropped 3; count of bases not matched to a gene: 10. The time point here: pre-sensitization, week 0. Treatment given: therapeutic diphenylcyclopropenone sensitization with weekly scalp DPC. The study extracted total RNA from unfractionated whole blood. TCRdb itself ran the RACE reads through MiXCR, one entry per CDR3 protein. The table includes under 65,000 distinct CDR3 sequences, roughly 9.9% detected once. This TCR derives from a woman aged 40 to 50 with alopecia areata. Some clones in this sample may be carry-over from other donors' samples. The chain joins TRBV2 to TRBJ2-3, with 9 bases fitting TRBD2. The starting material was whole blood, obtained in connection with sensitization to the hapten diphenylcyclopropenone (DPC). The CDR3 region has the DNA TGTGCCAGCAGCCCCTTGGGCCTAGCGGGGACAGATACGCAGTATTTT. Protein sequence: CASSPLGLAGTDTQYF.